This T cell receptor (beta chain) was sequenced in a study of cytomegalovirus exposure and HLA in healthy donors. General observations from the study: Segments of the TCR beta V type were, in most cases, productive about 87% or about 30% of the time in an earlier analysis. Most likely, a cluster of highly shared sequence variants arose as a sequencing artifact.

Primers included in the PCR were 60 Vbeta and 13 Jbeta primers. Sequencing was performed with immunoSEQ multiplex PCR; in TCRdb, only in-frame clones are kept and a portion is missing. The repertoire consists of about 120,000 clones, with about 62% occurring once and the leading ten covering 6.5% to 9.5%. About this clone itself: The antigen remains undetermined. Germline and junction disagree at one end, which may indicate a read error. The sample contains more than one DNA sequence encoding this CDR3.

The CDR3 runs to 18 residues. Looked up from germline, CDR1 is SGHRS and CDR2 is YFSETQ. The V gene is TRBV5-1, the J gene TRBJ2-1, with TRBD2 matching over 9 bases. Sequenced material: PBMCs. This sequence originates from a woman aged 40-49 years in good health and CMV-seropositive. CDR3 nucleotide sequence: TGCGCCAGTAGCTTGAGGGGCGGTAGTCTAGCGGGGACCAATGAGCAGTTCTTC. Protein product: CASSLRGGSLAGTNEQFF.